Below, 23 T cell receptor beta chains from the same sample are listed, as sequenced in a study of T cells in Graves' hyperthyroidism and ophthalmopathy. What was amplified from RNA transcripts were TCR beta CDR3 regions. The TCR CDR3 first-round RT-PCR relied on the HTBI primer set. TCRdb reprocessed the multiplex PCR reads via MiXCR and lists one record per CDR3 protein. The sample includes 450,000 to 700,000 distinct CDR3 sequences, 46% seen only once; the top ten take approximately 8.4%. Sequencing was carried out using peripheral blood or thyroid tissue (not recorded which). These receptors all come from a woman between 18 and 29 years old with Graves' hyperthyroidism.

This clonotype was counted many times. The chain carries TRBV7-9 and TRBJ1-1, with no clear D. The V end lost 0 bases, the J end lost 4 bases, and 0 bases lay between the germline ends. The CDR3 has 11 residues. The germline CDR1 and CDR2 sequences are SEHNR and FQNEAQ (reference sequence). The CDR3 DNA follows: TGTGCCAGCAGCTTAGCCACTGAAGCTTTCTTT. It codes for CASSLATEAFF.

This clonotype was counted ten times or more. A junction end diverges from the germline sequence, so it may reflect a read error. The chain has TRBV2 and TRBJ2-7, with unresolved D. Germline-derived CDR1 and CDR2 are SNHLY and FYNNEI. The CDR3 has 13 amino acids. DNA of the CDR3: TGTGCCGGCAGTGAAACTTTCTCCTACGAGCAGTACTTC. Its translation: CAGSETFSYEQYF.

V gene TRBV7-4 combines with J gene TRBJ2-7, with D possibly being TRBD1 (5 bases). The V and J ends lost 8 bases and 3 bases respectively, with 11 bases between them. The germline CDR1 and CDR2 sequences are SGHVT and SQSDAQ. This CDR3 contains 12 residues. The CDR3 reads CASPRVGYEQYF. The CDR3 DNA follows: TGTGCCAGCCCCAGGGTTGGCTACGAGCAGTACTTC.

V gene TRBV29-1 combines with J gene TRBJ1-2, with 8 bases aligning to TRBD1. Germline V gives CDR1 SQVTM, CDR2 ANQGSEA. The junction had 18 bases not matched to a gene; V was cut back by 8 bases and J by 4 bases. The CDR3 has 16 amino acids. CDR3 in DNA: TGCAGCCGTCGAGAAATGACAGGGGACCCTCCCTATGGCTACACCTTC. Amino acid sequence: CSRREMTGDPPYGYTF.

Turning to this clonotype: The CDR3 does not close with the conserved phenylalanine or tryptophan, likely indicating a read error. This rearrangement joins TRBV2 to TRBJ1-1; D remains ambiguous. This CDR3 has 18 residues. Germline values: CDR1 SNHLY, CDR2 FYNNEI. For the CDR3, the DNA is TGTACCAGCAGTTTAGCTATACGTCGGTTGTACAAGAACACTGAAGCTTTCTCT. Translating gives CTSSLAIRRLYKNTEAFS.

V usage is TRBV7-2 and J usage is TRBJ2-5, with TRBD1 matching 7 bases. Losses at the gene ends were 1 base for V and 7 bases for J; bases not matched to a gene: 9. Per the germline V gene, CDR1 is SGHTA and CDR2 is FQGNSA. The CDR3 runs 15 residues. The CDR3 loop reads CASSLVTGDGATQYF. Here the CDR3 DNA reads TGTGCCAGCAGCTTAGTCACAGGGGACGGTGCGACCCAGTACTTC.

This clonotype was found many times. The V call is TRBV29-1, the J call TRBJ2-2; D may be TRBD1 (6 bases). The CDR3 consists of 15 residues. V was clipped by 4 bases and J by 10 bases, with 22 bases between them. CDR1 and CDR2 from the germline V gene are SQVTM and ANQGSEA. CDR3 sequence (DNA): TGCAGCGTTGGTAGTCCCCCCGGACAGTTTCAGGAGCTGTTTTTT. Protein product: CSVGSPPGQFQELFF.

The table lists this clonotype with many counts. The V gene is TRBV6-5, the J gene TRBJ2-7; 10 bases are shared with TRBD2. This CDR3 is built from 16 residues. The V gene end was trimmed by 6 bases and the J gene end by 6 bases; junction bases not matched to a gene: 14. Germline CDR1 reads MNHEY; CDR2 reads SVGAGI. This chain's CDR3 is CASSSYGQREGFEQYF. As DNA, the CDR3 is TGTGCCAGCAGCTCTTATGGCCAGCGGGAGGGTTTCGAGCAGTACTTC.

This rearrangement joins TRBV11-1 to TRBJ2-2, with 8 positions matching TRBD2. Per germline, CDR1 SGHAT and CDR2 FQDESV (reference sequence). Trimming cost V 5 bases and J 7 bases; bases outside gene matches: 12. The CDR3 length is 16 residues. Written as DNA, the CDR3 is TGTGCCAGCAGCGCCGGACTAGCCTCGGTGGGCGGGGAGCTGTTTTTT. This gives the protein CASSAGLASVGGELFF. The full variable domain, completed using reference TRBV11-1 and TRBJ2-2, is EAEVAQSPRYKITEKSQAVAFWCDPISGHATLYWYRQILGQGPELLVQFQDESVVDDSQLPKDRFSAERLKGVDSTLKIQPAELGDSAMYLCASSAGLASVGGELFFGEGSRLTVL.

This clonotype was observed at least ten times. The V and J genes are TRBV6-2 or TRBV6-3 and TRBJ1-5; D remains ambiguous. Germline V CDR1 and CDR2: MNHEY, SVGEGT. The CDR3 runs to 17 residues. Trimming shortened V by 0 bases and J by 0 bases, and 12 bases separated the two germline ends. The DNA of the CDR3 is TGTGCCAGCAGTTACTCTGGAGACACCTATAGCAATCAGCCCCAGCATTTT. It encodes CASSYSGDTYSNQPQHF.

A remark on this clonotype: Germline and junction disagree at one end, which may indicate a read error. This chain connects TRBV5-5 to TRBJ1-3, with TRBD1 as a possible D gene (6 bases). The CDR3 has 15 residues. Germline V CDR1 and CDR2: SGHKS, YYEKEE (reference sequence). The CDR3 DNA is TGTGCCTGCAGCCACGATAGGGGGTCTGGAAACACCATATATTTT. Its translation is CACSHDRGSGNTIYF.

The chain couples TRBV4-1 to TRBJ2-7; D perhaps matches TRBD1 (5 bases). Germline V gives CDR1 MGHRA, CDR2 YSYEKL. The CDR3 is 17 amino acids. Trimming shortened V by 1 base and J by 0 bases, and 16 bases separated the two germline ends. CDR3 DNA: TGCGCCAGCAGCCAAGGAGAGGTTCCGACAGCCTCCTACGAGCAGTACTTC. Translation: CASSQGEVPTASYEQYF.

This clonotype was observed at least ten times. V gene TRBV6-2 or TRBV6-3 combines with J gene TRBJ1-1, with a possible D match to TRBD1 (5 bases). The CDR3 loop spans 14 amino acids. Germline CDR1 is MNHEY and CDR2 is SVGEGT. V was pared by 6 bases and J by 6 bases, with 17 bases between. CDR3 nucleotide sequence: TGTGCCAGCAGCTACGGGACTAGAACGGCTGAAGCTTTCTTT. It codes for CASSYGTRTAEAFF.

This clonotype has at least ten counts. This rearrangement joins TRBV20-1 to TRBJ1-2; no firm D call. CDR1 and CDR2 (germline): DFQATT, SNEGSKA (reference sequence). The V end lost 1 base, the J end lost 8 bases, and 8 bases lay between the germline ends. The length of the CDR3 is 11 residues. The CDR3 spells CSARVNGGYTF. CDR3 nucleotides: TGCAGTGCTAGAGTAAATGGGGGCTACACCTTC.

This clonotype was recorded many times. The chain links TRBV19 to TRBJ1-5; TRBD1 matches at 9 bases. CDR1 is LNHDA and CDR2 is SQIVND in the germline V gene (reference sequence). The CDR3 extends over 15 amino acids. Trimming removed 2 bases from V and 5 bases from J; junction bases left unmatched: 4. In nucleotides, the CDR3 is TGTGCCAGTAGTATATCCGGGACAGGGCATCAGCCCCAGCATTTT. Its protein product is CASSISGTGHQPQHF.

This clonotype was recorded many times. The J gene is TRBJ2-5, the V gene TRBV20-1; 8 bases map to TRBD2. The CDR3 extends over 16 amino acids. The germline V gene encodes CDR1 DFQATT and CDR2 SNEGSKA (reference sequence). V was clipped by 0 bases and J by 5 bases; unmatched bases: 11. The CDR3 DNA sequence: TGCAGTGCTAGAGATCCGTCGGGAGGGCCGTGGGAGACCCAGTACTTC. This encodes CSARDPSGGPWETQYF.

The gene calls are TRBV15 and TRBJ2-5; 11 bases are a match to TRBD2. The germline gives CDR1 LNHNV, CDR2 YYDKDF (reference sequence). This CDR3 contains 11 residues. V dropped 11 bases and J dropped 7; count of bases not matched to a gene: 3. CDR3 sequence: CASTSGRTQYF. CDR3 DNA: TGTGCCTCTACTAGCGGGAGGACCCAGTACTTC.

This clonotype was seen many times. The chain recombines TRBV12-3 or TRBV12-4 with TRBJ2-7; no firm D call. Trimming left V 1 base short and J 5 bases short, with 9 bases between. This CDR3 is built from 13 residues. DNA of the CDR3: TGTGCCAGCAGTTTAGTCAGCCCGGACGAGCAGTACTTC. This translates into CASSLVSPDEQYF.

Remarks on this clonotype: Its ends do not fully match the called genes, so a read error is possible. The chain combines TRBV7-3 with TRBJ2-6, with D possibly called TRBD1 or TRBD2 (5 bases each). The CDR3 has 12 residues. Germline V gene sequence: CDR1 SGHTA, CDR2 FQGTGA. CDR3 sequence: CASSTGPNTEAF. In DNA form, the CDR3 reads TGTGCCAGCAGTACGGGGCCGAACACTGAAGCTTTC. Using reference TRBV7-3 and TRBJ2-6 for the parts outside the CDR3, the full variable domain is GAGVSQTPSNKVTEKGKYVELRCDPISGHTALYWYRQSLGQGPEFLIYFQGTGAADDSGLPNDRFFAVRPEGSVSTLKIQRTERGDSAVYLCASSTGPNTEAFGAGSRLTVL.

The V and J genes are TRBV4-1 and TRBJ2-7; D is unclear. CDR3 length: 16 residues. In germline, CDR1 is MGHRA, CDR2 YSYEKL. Trimming shortened V by 0 bases and J by 3 bases, and 15 bases separated the two germline ends. This chain's CDR3 is CASSQDLRKRHYEQYF. CDR3 coding DNA: TGCGCCAGCAGCCAAGATTTGCGGAAGAGACACTACGAGCAGTACTTC.

There are many counts of this clonotype. At one of its ends the junction is not consistent with the germline gene, which may arise from a read error. This chain joins TRBV15 and TRBJ1-1; 7 positions agree with TRBD1. CDR1 is LNHNV and CDR2 is YYDKDF in the germline V gene (reference sequence). The CDR3 consists of 14 residues. The CDR3 DNA follows: TGTGCCACCAGGAGAGACAGGGAGGGGACTGAAGCTTTCTTT. Translated: CATRRDREGTEAFF.

This clonotype was seen many times. CDR3 region: CASSHGRGNQPQHF. DNA for the CDR3: TGTGCCAGTAGTCACGGGAGGGGCAATCAGCCCCAGCATTTT. The rearrangement links TRBV19 to TRBJ1-5, with D uncertain. Germline assignment: CDR1 LNHDA and CDR2 SQIVND (reference sequence). The length of the CDR3 is 14 residues. With 5 bases removed from V and 2 bases from J, the gap between germline ends came to 10 bases.

V and J are TRBV7-9 and TRBJ2-7; 12 positions match TRBD2. The CDR3 has 16 residues. Germline loops: CDR1 SEHNR, CDR2 FQNEAQ (reference sequence). Trimming cost V 3 bases and J 1 base; bases outside gene matches: 4. CDR3 DNA sequence: TGTGCCAGCAGCTTGGGGACTAGCGGGCCTTCCTACGAGCAGTACTTC. It translates to CASSLGTSGPSYEQYF.